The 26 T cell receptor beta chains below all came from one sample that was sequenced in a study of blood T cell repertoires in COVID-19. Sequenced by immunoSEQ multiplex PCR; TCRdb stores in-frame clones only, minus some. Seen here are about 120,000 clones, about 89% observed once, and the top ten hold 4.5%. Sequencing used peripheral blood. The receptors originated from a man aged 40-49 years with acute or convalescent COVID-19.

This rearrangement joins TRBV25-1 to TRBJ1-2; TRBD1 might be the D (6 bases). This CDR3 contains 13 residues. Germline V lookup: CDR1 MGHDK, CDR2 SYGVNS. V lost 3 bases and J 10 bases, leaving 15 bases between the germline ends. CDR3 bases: TGTGCCAGCAGTGACGGACAGTTAAAGGACTACACCTTC. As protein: CASSDGQLKDYTF.

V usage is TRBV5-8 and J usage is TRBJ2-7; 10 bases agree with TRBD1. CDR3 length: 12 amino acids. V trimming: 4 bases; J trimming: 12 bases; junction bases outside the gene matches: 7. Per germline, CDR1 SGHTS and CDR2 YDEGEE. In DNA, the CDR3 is TGTGCCAGCAGCATGAGACAGGGGGCGGCGTACTTC. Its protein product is CASSMRQGAAYF.

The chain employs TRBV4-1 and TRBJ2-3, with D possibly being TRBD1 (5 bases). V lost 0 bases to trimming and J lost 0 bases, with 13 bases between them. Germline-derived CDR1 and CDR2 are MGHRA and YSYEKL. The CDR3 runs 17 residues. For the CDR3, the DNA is TGCGCCAGCAGCCAAGATATCACCCAGGGTAGCACAGATACGCAGTATTTT. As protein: CASSQDITQGSTDTQYF.

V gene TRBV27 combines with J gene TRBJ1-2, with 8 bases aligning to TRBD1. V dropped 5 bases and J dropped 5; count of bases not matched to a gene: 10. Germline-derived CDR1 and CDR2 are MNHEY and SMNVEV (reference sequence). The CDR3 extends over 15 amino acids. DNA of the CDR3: TGTGCCAGCAGTCACAGGTGGACAGGGTCTTATGGCTACACCTTC. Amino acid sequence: CASSHRWTGSYGYTF.

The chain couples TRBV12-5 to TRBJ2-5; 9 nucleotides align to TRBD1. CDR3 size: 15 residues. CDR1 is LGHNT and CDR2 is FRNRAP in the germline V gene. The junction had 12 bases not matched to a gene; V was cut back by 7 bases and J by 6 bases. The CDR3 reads CASAESGTGWKTQYF. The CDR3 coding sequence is TGTGCTAGTGCTGAATCCGGGACAGGGTGGAAGACCCAGTACTTC.

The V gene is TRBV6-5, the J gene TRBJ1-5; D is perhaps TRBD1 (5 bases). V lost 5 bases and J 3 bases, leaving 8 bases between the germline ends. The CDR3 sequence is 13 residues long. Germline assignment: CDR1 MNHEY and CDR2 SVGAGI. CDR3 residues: CASSQGFNQPQHF. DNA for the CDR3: TGTGCCAGCAGTCAGGGATTCAATCAGCCCCAGCATTTT.

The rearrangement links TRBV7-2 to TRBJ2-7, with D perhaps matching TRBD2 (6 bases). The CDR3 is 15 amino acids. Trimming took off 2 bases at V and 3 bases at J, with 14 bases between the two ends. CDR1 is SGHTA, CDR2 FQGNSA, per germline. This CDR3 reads CASSLYRTTNYEQYF. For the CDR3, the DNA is TGTGCCAGCAGCTTATACAGGACTACCAACTACGAGCAGTACTTC.

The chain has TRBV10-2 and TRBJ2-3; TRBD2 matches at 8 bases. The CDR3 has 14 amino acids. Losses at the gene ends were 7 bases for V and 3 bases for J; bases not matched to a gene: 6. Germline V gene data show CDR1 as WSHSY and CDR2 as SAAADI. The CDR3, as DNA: TGCGCCAGCACCCGGGGGGGAGGTACAGATACGCAGTATTTT. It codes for CASTRGGGTDTQYF.

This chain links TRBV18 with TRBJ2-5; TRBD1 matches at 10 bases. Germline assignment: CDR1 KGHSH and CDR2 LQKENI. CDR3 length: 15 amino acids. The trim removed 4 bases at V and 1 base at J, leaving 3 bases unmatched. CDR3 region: CASSRDRGSQETQYF. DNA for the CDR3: TGTGCCAGCTCACGGGACAGGGGATCCCAAGAGACCCAGTACTTC.

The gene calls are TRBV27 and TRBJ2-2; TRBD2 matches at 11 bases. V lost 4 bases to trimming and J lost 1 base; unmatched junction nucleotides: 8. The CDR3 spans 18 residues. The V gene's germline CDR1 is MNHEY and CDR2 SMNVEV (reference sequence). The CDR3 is CASSSPSGRIRNTGELFF. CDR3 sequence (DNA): TGTGCCAGCAGTTCCCCTAGCGGGAGGATAAGGAACACCGGGGAGCTGTTTTTT.

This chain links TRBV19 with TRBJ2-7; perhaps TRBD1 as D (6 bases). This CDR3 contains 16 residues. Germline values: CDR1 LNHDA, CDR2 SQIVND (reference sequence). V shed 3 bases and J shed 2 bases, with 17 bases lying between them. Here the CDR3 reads CASSIPGRGTPYEQYF. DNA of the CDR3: TGTGCCAGTAGTATCCCGGGCAGGGGCACGCCCTACGAGCAGTACTTC.

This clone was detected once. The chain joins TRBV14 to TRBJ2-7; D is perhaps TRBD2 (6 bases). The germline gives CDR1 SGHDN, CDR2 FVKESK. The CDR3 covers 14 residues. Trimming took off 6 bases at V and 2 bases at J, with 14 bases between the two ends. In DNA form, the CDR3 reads TGTGCCAGCAGTCCCCGGGACTGGCCCTACGAGCAGTACTTC. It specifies CASSPRDWPYEQYF.

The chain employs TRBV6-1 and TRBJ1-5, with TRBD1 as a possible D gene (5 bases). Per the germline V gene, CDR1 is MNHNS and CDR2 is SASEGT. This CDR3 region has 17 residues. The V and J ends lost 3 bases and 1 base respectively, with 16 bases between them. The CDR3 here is CASSDRQGIRSNQPQHF. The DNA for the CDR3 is TGTGCCAGCAGTGATCGTCAGGGTATCAGGAGCAATCAGCCCCAGCATTTT.

The CDR3 region has the DNA TGCGCCAGCACGGACAGCCTCTCCTACGAGCAGTACTTC. Translated: CASTDSLSYEQYF. This rearrangement joins TRBV5-1 to TRBJ2-7, with TRBD1 as a possible D gene (6 bases). The CDR3 has 13 residues. V was cut by 6 bases and J by 0 bases, with 10 bases left in between. The V gene's germline CDR1 is SGHRS and CDR2 YFSETQ.

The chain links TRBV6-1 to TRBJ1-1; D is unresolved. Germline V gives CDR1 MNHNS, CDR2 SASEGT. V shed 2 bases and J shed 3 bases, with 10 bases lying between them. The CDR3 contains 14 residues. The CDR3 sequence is CASSELGTDTEAFF. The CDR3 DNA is TGTGCCAGCAGTGAACTGGGCACAGACACTGAAGCTTTCTTT.

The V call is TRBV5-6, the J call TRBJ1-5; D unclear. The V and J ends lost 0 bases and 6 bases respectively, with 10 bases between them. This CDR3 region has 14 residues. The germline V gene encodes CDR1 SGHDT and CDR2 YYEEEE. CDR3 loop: CASSLGARGQPQHF. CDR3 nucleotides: TGTGCCAGCAGCTTGGGGGCTCGGGGTCAGCCCCAGCATTTT. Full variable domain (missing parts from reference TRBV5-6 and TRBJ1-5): DAGVTQSPTHLIKTRGQQVTLRCSPKSGHDTVSWYQQALGQGPQFIFQYYEEEERQRGNFPDRFSGHQFPNYSSELNVNALLLGDSALYLCASSLGARGQPQHFGDGTRLSIL.

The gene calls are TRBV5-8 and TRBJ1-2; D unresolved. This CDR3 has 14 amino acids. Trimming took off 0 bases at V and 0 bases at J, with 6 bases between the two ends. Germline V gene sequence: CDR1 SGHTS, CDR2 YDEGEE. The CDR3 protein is CASSLVGANYGYTF. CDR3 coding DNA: TGTGCCAGCAGCTTGGTGGGAGCTAACTATGGCTACACCTTC.

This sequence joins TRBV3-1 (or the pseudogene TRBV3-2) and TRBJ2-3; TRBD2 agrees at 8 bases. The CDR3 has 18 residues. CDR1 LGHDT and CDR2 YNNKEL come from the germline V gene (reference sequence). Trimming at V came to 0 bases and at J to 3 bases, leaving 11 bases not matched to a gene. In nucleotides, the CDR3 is TGTGCCAGCAGCCAAGACGGGCGGGGGGTAGGGCCGACAGATACGCAGTATTTT. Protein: CASSQDGRGVGPTDTQYF.

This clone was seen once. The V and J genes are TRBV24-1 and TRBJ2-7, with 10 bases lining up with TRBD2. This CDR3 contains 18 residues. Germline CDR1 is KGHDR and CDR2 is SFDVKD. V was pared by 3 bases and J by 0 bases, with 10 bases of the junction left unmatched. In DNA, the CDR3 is TGTGCCACCAGTGATCCCGGTGGTAGCGGGAGGCCCTCCTACGAGCAGTACTTC. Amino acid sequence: CATSDPGGSGRPSYEQYF.

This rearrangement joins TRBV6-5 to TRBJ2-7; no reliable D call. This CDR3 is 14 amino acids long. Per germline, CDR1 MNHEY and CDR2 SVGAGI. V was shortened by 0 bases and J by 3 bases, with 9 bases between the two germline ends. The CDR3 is CASSYSRNYYEQYF. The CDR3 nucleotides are TGTGCCAGCAGTTACTCGAGGAACTACTACGAGCAGTACTTC.

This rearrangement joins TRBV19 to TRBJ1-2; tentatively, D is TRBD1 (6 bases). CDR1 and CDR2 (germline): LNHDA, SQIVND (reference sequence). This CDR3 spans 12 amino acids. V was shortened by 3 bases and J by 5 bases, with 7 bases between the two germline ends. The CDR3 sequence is CASSITGYGYTF. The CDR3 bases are TGTGCCAGTAGTATCACAGGGTATGGCTACACCTTC.

Written as DNA, the CDR3 is TGTGCCAGCAGTCGGACAGGGACTCACAATGAGCAGTTCTTC. The encoded protein is CASSRTGTHNEQFF. The chain has TRBV7-2 and TRBJ2-1; TRBD1 matches 8 bases. The V and J ends lost 6 bases and 5 bases, in that order; junction bases with no gene match: 6. Looked up from germline, CDR1 is SGHTA and CDR2 is FQGNSA. This CDR3 region has 14 residues.

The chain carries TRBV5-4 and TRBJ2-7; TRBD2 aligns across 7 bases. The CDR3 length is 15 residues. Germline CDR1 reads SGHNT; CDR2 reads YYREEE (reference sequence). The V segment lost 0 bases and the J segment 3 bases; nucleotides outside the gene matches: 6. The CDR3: CASSLDRAGIYEQYF. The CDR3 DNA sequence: TGTGCCAGCAGCTTGGATAGAGCGGGGATCTACGAGCAGTACTTC. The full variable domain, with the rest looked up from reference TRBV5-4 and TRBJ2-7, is ETGVTQSPTHLIKTRGQQVTLRCSSQSGHNTVSWYQQALGQGPQFIFQYYREEENGRGNFPPRFSGLQFPNYSSELNVNALELDDSALYLCASSLDRAGIYEQYFGPGTRLTVT.

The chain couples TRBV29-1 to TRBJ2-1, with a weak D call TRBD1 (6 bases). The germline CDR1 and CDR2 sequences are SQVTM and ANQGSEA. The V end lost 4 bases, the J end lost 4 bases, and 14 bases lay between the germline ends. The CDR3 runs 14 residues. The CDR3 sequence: CSVAGRGFYNEQFF. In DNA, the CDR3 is TGCAGCGTTGCTGGCAGGGGTTTTTACAATGAGCAGTTCTTC.

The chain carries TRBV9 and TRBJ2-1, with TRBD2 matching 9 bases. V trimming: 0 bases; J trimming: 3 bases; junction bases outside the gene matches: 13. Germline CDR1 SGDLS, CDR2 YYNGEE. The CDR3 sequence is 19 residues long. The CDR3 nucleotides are TGTGCCAGCAGCGTAGCGGGTCTAGCGGGGCTAGGGCACTACAATGAGCAGTTCTTC. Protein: CASSVAGLAGLGHYNEQFF. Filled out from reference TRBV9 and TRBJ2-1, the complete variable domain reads DSGVTQTPKHLITATGQRVTLRCSPRSGDLSVYWYQQSLDQGLQFLIQYYNGEERAKGNILERFSAQQFPDLHSELNLSSLELGDSALYFCASSVAGLAGLGHYNEQFFGPGTRLTVL.

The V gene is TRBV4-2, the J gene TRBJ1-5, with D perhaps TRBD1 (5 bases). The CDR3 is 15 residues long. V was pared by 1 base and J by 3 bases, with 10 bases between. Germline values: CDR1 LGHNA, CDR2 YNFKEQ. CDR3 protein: CASSQARDDNQPQHF. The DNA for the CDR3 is TGTGCCAGCAGCCAAGCCAGGGATGACAATCAGCCCCAGCATTTT.